Sequencing of this TCR beta chain was carried out in a study of T cell responses to AZD1222 COVID-19 vaccine. Notes on this clone: Its antigen is currently unknown.

Study outcomes and limitations: Spike was spanned by vaccine-associated CD4 TCRs, which were dominant at 160-218 and 743-854. Baseline seropositivity occurred in only a handful of AZD1222 recipients. Nearly half of unique spike-specific TCRs reportedly avoided B.1.351 and B.1.1.7 mutated regions.

Profiling relied on immunoSEQ multiplex PCR, and the TCRdb table lists in-frame clones only, not all of them. The sample carries 150,000 or so clones, more than 85% recorded once. Looked up from germline, CDR1 is DFQATT and CDR2 is SNEGSKA (reference sequence). The CDR3 loop spans 11 amino acids. The V gene lost 0 bases and the J gene lost 4 bases, with 3 bases spanning the gap. This chain joins TRBV20-1 and TRBJ1-1; D unresolved. The origin of this receptor is an adult in good health. This specimen was peripheral blood, taken on day 0 of AZD1222 vaccination. Here the CDR3 reads CSARDLTEAFF. CDR3 sequence (DNA): TGCAGTGCTAGAGATCTCACTGAAGCTTTCTTT.